Each of the 20 T cell receptor beta chains below was sequenced from the same sample in a study of cytomegalovirus exposure and HLA in healthy donors. Vbeta (60) and Jbeta (13) primers were used in the PCR. Sequencing was performed with immunoSEQ multiplex PCR; in TCRdb, only in-frame clones are kept and a portion is missing. The sample has 150,000 to 200,000 clones; about four fifths are singletons. Sequencing input: PBMCs. These receptors were taken from a girl aged 10-17 years in good health and CMV-seropositive.

The chain couples TRBV11-3 to TRBJ2-3; a possible D gene is TRBD2 (5 bases). Trimming pared 0 bases from V and 6 bases from J, leaving 16 bases between. Germline CDR1 is SGHNT and CDR2 is YENEEA. The CDR3 extends over 16 amino acids. The CDR3 region has the DNA TGTGCCAGCAGCTTAGATTCCGGTCGGGGTGCGGATACGCAGTATTTT. Its protein is CASSLDSGRGADTQYF. Using reference TRBV11-3 and TRBJ2-3 for the parts outside the CDR3, the full variable domain is EAGVVQSPRYKIIEKKQPVAFWCNPISGHNTLYWYLQNLGQGPELLIRYENEEAVDDSQLPKDRFSAERLKGVDSTLKIQPAELGDSAVYLCASSLDSGRGADTQYFGPGTRLTVL.

The chain carries TRBV29-1 and TRBJ1-1, with a weak D call TRBD1 (5 bases). Germline V lookup: CDR1 SQVTM, CDR2 ANQGSEA. V was shortened by 2 bases and J by 0 bases, with 10 bases between the two germline ends. The CDR3 consists of 14 residues. CDR3 DNA sequence: TGCAGCGTTGAAAGGCAGGACATGAACACTGAAGCTTTCTTT. Translated, it gives CSVERQDMNTEAFF. The variable domain in full, completed from reference TRBV29-1 and TRBJ1-1, reads SAVISQKPSRDICQRGTSLTIQCQVDSQVTMMFWYRQQPGQSLTLIATANQGSEATYESGFVIDKFPISRPNLTFSTLTVSNMSPEDSSIYLCSVERQDMNTEAFFGQGTRLTVV.

This chain links TRBV11-2 with TRBJ2-3, with D possibly matching TRBD2 (6 bases). Trimming shortened V by 1 base and J by 0 bases, and 14 bases separated the two germline ends. This CDR3 spans 17 amino acids. The germline gives CDR1 SGHAT, CDR2 FQNNGV. CDR3 DNA: TGTGCCAGCAGCTTAGTTGGGGGGAGCCTAAGCACAGATACGCAGTATTTT. It is translated as CASSLVGGSLSTDTQYF.

The chain is built from TRBV19 and TRBJ1-2; no clear D gene. Germline values: CDR1 LNHDA, CDR2 SQIVND (reference sequence). The CDR3 covers 13 residues. V lost 3 bases to trimming and J lost 4 bases, with 9 bases between them. CDR3 region: CASSIRQVYGYTF. The CDR3 region has the DNA TGTGCCAGTAGTATCAGGCAGGTCTATGGCTACACCTTC.

The chain employs TRBV5-4 and TRBJ2-2; the match to TRBD2 covers 8 bases. CDR3 length: 19 residues. The ends lost 4 bases at V and 0 bases at J; junction bases unmatched: 14. The germline V gene encodes CDR1 SGHNT and CDR2 YYREEE (reference sequence). CDR3 in DNA: TGTGCCAGCAGCCAAAGACTAGGCGGGGGGCCGACGAACACCGGGGAGCTGTTTTTT. This gives the protein CASSQRLGGGPTNTGELFF.

CDR3 nucleotides: TGTGCCAGCAGTTATTCACAGATCACAGATACGCAGTATTTT. Encoded protein: CASSYSQITDTQYF. The chain joins TRBV6-6 to TRBJ2-3; no clear D. V lost 3 bases, J lost 2 bases, and 9 bases lay in between. CDR3 length equals 14 residues. Germline-derived CDR1 and CDR2 are MNHNY and SVGAGI (reference sequence).

This clone appeared once. This chain joins TRBV15 and TRBJ1-2; 7 bases are a match to TRBD1. Trimming at V came to 0 bases and at J to 9 bases, leaving 7 bases not matched to a gene. The CDR3 length is 14 residues. Germline CDR1 reads LNHNV; CDR2 reads YYDKDF (reference sequence). This CDR3 reads CATSRDIGGVSYTF. The CDR3 region has the DNA TGTGCCACCAGCAGAGATATAGGGGGCGTTAGCTACACCTTC.

The chain has TRBV6-5 and TRBJ1-2, with D maybe TRBD1 (6 bases). The CDR3 totals 14 residues. Germline assignment: CDR1 MNHEY and CDR2 SVGAGI. Trimming stripped 6 bases from V and 8 bases from J, with 19 bases between. As DNA, the CDR3 is TGTGCCAGCAGGCAAAATCAGGGGACGGGGGGCTACACCTTC. This codes for CASRQNQGTGGYTF.

CDR3 in DNA: TGCGCCAGCAGCTTGGCCCGGGACAAAACCTACGAGCAGTACTTC. It is translated as CASSLARDKTYEQYF. This sequence joins TRBV5-1 and TRBJ2-7; a possible D gene is TRBD1 (6 bases). Germline values: CDR1 SGHRS, CDR2 YFSETQ. The V end was cut by 0 bases, the J end by 2 bases, with 12 bases between. This CDR3 spans 15 amino acids.

This chain links TRBV2 with TRBJ2-7, with 8 bases matching TRBD2. Trimming at V came to 1 base and at J to 3 bases, leaving 8 bases not matched to a gene. This CDR3 has 16 residues. Germline V gives CDR1 SNHLY, CDR2 FYNNEI. CDR3 sequence reads: CASSEGLAGRGYEQYF. CDR3 in DNA: TGTGCCAGCAGTGAAGGGTTAGCGGGGCGGGGCTACGAGCAGTACTTC.

This clone came up a few times. CDR3 bases: TGTGCCAGCAGCGTAGAGGCAGGGGGCATCACTGAAGCTTTCTTT. It specifies CASSVEAGGITEAFF. The chain is built from TRBV9 and TRBJ1-1; 8 nucleotides align to TRBD1. Trimming at V came to 0 bases and at J to 4 bases, leaving 5 bases not matched to a gene. Germline V gene lookup returns CDR1 SGDLS and CDR2 YYNGEE. This CDR3 is 15 amino acids long.

This chain links TRBV4-3 with TRBJ1-1, with D hard to call. V was shortened by 1 base and J by 1 base, with 4 bases between the two germline ends. Germline-derived CDR1 and CDR2 are LGHNA and YSLEER. The CDR3 is made up of 13 amino acids. The CDR3 region has the DNA TGCGCCAGCAGCCAAGGACAGAACACTGAAGCTTTCTTT. Its translation is CASSQGQNTEAFF.

As for this clone: The sample holds other DNA sequences that translate to the same CDR3. This chain joins TRBV9 and TRBJ2-3, with D uncertain. CDR1 SGDLS and CDR2 YYNGEE come from the germline V gene. The CDR3 runs to 13 residues. V lost 2 bases, J lost 4 bases, and 8 bases lay in between. The CDR3 DNA reads as TGTGCCAGCAGCGTCGGCCTAGCAGATACGCAGTATTTT. Translating gives CASSVGLADTQYF.

The chain uses TRBV11-3 and TRBJ1-1; D perhaps matches TRBD1 (5 bases). V lost 3 bases and J lost 1, with 6 bases in between. This CDR3 has 13 amino acids. Germline V CDR1 and CDR2: SGHNT, YENEEA. The CDR3 region is CASSFTGNTEAFF. CDR3 DNA sequence: TGTGCCAGCAGCTTTACAGGGAACACTGAAGCTTTCTTT.

V gene TRBV5-1 combines with J gene TRBJ2-7; 8 bases are a match to TRBD1. The CDR3 is 13 amino acids. Germline values: CDR1 SGHRS, CDR2 YFSETQ. V dropped 3 bases and J dropped 7; count of bases not matched to a gene: 6. The chain's CDR3 is CASSSGQVGEQYF. CDR3 nucleotide sequence: TGCGCCAGCAGCTCGGGACAGGTGGGTGAGCAGTACTTC. Together with reference TRBV5-1 and TRBJ2-7, the CDR3 gives the full variable domain: KAGVTQTPRYLIKTRGQQVTLSCSPISGHRSVSWYQQTPGQGLQFLFEYFSETQRNKGNFPGRFSGRQFSNSRSEMNVSTLELGDSALYLCASSSGQVGEQYFGPGTRLTVT.

The J gene is TRBJ2-5, the V gene TRBV5-1; 10 nucleotides match TRBD1. Germline lookup yields CDR1 SGHRS and CDR2 YFSETQ. Trimming removed 3 bases from V and 5 bases from J; junction bases left unmatched: 4. The CDR3 loop spans 14 amino acids. CDR3 amino acids: CASSWMGQGETQYF. The CDR3 region has the DNA TGCGCCAGCAGCTGGATGGGACAGGGGGAGACCCAGTACTTC.

This chain joins TRBV6-5 and TRBJ2-3; tentatively, D is TRBD1 (6 bases). V was pared by 4 bases and J by 5 bases, with 10 bases between. The CDR3 covers 13 residues. CDR1 and CDR2 from the germline V gene are MNHEY and SVGAGI. For the CDR3, the DNA is TGTGCCAGCAGTTGGGGGCTTGGAGATACGCAGTATTTT. It is translated as CASSWGLGDTQYF.

The chain uses TRBV6-6 and TRBJ1-2; D remains ambiguous. The CDR3 runs to 14 residues. The V end lost 2 bases, the J end lost 3 bases, and 10 bases lay between the germline ends. Germline assignment: CDR1 MNHNY and CDR2 SVGAGI (reference sequence). The CDR3 DNA is TGTGCCAGCAGTTACACCTTAACGGACTATGGCTACACCTTC. Amino acids: CASSYTLTDYGYTF.

V and J are TRBV19 and TRBJ1-5; perhaps TRBD1 as D (6 bases). The CDR3 is made up of 15 amino acids. Germline CDR1 is LNHDA and CDR2 is SQIVND (reference sequence). V gave up 5 bases and J gave up 5 bases, with 16 bases separating them. The CDR3 DNA follows: TGTGCCAGTAGTTCCAGCAGGGGAAGAGATCAGCCCCAGCATTTT. Translation: CASSSSRGRDQPQHF.

This rearrangement joins TRBV10-2 to TRBJ2-5; D uncertain. V was cut by 4 bases and J by 0 bases, with 6 bases left in between. CDR1 and CDR2 from the germline V gene are WSHSY and SAAADI. This CDR3 is 13 amino acids long. The CDR3 region has the DNA TGCGCCAGCAGTGGGCCCTACCAAGAGACCCAGTACTTC. Protein: CASSGPYQETQYF.